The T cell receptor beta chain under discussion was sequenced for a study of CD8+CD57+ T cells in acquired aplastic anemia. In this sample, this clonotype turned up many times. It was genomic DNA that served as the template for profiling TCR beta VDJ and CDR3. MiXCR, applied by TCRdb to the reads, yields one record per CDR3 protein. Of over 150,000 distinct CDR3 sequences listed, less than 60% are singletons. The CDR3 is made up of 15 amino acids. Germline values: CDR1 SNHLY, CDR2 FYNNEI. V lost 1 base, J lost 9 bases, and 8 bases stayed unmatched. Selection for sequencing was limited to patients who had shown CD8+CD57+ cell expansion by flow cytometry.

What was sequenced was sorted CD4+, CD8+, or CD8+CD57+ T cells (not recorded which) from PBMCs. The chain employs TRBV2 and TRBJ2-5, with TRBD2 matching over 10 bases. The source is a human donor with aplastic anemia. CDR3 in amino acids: CASSEGTSGSGAQYF. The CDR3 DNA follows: TGTGCCAGCAGTGAAGGGACTAGCGGTTCAGGGGCCCAGTACTTC.